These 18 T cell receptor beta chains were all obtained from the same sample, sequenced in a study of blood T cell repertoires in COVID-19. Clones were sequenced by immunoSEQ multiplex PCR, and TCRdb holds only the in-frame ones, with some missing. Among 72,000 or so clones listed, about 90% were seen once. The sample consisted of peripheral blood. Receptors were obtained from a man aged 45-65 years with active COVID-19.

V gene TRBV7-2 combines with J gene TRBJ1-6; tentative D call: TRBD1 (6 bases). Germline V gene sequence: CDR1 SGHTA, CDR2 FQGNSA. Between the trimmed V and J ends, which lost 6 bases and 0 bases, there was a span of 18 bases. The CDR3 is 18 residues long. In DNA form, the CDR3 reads TGTGCCAGCAGGGCGCCAGCAGGGGTGAGCTCCTATAATTCACCCCTCCACTTT. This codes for CASRAPAGVSSYNSPLHF.

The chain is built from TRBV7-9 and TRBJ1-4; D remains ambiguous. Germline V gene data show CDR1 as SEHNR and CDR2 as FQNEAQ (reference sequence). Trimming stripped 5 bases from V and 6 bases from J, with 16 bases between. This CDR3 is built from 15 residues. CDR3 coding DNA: TGTGCCAGCAGCGCGCGGGTGGCTATAGATGAAAAACTGTTTTTT. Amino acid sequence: CASSARVAIDEKLFF.

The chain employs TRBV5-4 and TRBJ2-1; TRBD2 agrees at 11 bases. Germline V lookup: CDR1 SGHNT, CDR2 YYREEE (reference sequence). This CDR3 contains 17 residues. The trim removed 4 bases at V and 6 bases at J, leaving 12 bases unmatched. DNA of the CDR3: TGTGCCAGCAGCCGAGACCCACTAGCGGGAGAGTTCAATGAGCAGTTCTTC. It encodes CASSRDPLAGEFNEQFF.

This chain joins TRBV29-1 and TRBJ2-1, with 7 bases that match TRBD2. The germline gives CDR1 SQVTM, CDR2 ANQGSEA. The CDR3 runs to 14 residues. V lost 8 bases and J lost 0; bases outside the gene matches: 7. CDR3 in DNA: TGCAGCCTCGCGGGGGAGACCTCCTACAATGAGCAGTTCTTC. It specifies CSLAGETSYNEQFF.

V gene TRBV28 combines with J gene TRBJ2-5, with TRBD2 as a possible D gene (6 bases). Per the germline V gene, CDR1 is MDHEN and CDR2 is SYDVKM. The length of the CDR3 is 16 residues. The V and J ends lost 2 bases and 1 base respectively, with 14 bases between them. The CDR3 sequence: CASSLVSGAGQETQYF. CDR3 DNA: TGTGCCAGCAGTTTAGTTAGCGGCGCAGGCCAAGAGACCCAGTACTTC.

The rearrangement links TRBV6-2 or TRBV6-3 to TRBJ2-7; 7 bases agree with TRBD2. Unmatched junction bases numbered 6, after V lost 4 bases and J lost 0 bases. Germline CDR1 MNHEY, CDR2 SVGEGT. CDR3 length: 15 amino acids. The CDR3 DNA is TGTGCCAGCAGTTCGGGGCTAGCGGTCTCCTACGAGCAGTACTTC. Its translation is CASSSGLAVSYEQYF.

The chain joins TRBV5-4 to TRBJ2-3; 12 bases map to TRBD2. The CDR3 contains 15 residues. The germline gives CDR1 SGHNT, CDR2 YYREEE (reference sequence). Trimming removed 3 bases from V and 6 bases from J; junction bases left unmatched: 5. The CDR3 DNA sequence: TGTGCCAGCAGCTCCCCTAGCGGGGGGGAGGATACGCAGTATTTT. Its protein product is CASSSPSGGEDTQYF.

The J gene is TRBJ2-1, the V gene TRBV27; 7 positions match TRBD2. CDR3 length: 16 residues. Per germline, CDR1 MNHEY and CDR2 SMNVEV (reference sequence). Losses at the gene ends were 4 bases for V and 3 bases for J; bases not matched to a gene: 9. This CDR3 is CASSSPTGTIYNEQFF. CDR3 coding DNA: TGTGCCAGCAGTTCCCCCACCGGGACTATCTACAATGAGCAGTTCTTC.

CDR3 amino acids: CAWRDSGLARAGELFF. In DNA form, the CDR3 reads TGTGCCTGGAGGGACTCTGGACTAGCGAGGGCCGGGGAGCTGTTTTTT. The chain couples TRBV30 to TRBJ2-2; 9 bases match TRBD2. This CDR3 has 16 residues. Trimming took 3 bases from V and 6 from J; bases not matched to a gene: 11. The germline gives CDR1 GTSNPN, CDR2 SVGIG (reference sequence).

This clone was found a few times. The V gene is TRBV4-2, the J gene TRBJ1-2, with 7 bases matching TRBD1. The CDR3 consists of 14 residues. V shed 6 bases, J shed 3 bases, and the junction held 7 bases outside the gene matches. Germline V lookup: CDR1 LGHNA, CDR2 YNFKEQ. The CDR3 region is CASSSQGVYYGYTF. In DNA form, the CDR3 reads TGTGCCAGCAGTTCTCAGGGGGTATACTATGGCTACACCTTC.

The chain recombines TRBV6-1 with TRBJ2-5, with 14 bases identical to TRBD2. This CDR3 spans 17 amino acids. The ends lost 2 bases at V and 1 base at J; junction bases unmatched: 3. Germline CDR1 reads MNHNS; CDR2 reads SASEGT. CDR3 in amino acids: CASSERLAGGPQETQYF. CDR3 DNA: TGTGCCAGCAGTGAACGACTAGCGGGGGGGCCCCAAGAGACCCAGTACTTC.

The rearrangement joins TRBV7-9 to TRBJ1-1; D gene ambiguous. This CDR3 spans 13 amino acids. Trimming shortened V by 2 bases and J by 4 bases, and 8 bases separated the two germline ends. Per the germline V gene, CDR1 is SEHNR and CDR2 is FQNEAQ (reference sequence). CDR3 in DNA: TGTGCCAGCAGCTTAAGAGGGTTCACTGAAGCTTTCTTT. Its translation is CASSLRGFTEAFF.

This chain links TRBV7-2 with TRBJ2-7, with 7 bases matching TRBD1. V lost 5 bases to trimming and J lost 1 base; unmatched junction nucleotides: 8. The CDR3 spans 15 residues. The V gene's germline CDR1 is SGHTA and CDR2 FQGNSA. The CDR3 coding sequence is TGTGCCAGCAGCATACCGGGACAGACTTCCTACGAGCAGTACTTC. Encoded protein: CASSIPGQTSYEQYF.

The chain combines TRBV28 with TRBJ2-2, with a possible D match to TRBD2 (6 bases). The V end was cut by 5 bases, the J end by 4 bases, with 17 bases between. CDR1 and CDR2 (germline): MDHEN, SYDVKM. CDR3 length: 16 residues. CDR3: CASSPPDGGVTGELFF. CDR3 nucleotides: TGTGCCAGCAGTCCCCCGGACGGGGGAGTCACCGGGGAGCTGTTTTTT.

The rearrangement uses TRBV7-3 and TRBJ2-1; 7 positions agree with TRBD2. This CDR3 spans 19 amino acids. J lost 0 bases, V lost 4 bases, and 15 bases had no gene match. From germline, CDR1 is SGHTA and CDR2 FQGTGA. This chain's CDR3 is CASSSFGSRGMSSYNEQFF. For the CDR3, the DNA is TGTGCCAGCAGCTCGTTCGGCTCGCGGGGGATGAGCTCCTACAATGAGCAGTTCTTC.

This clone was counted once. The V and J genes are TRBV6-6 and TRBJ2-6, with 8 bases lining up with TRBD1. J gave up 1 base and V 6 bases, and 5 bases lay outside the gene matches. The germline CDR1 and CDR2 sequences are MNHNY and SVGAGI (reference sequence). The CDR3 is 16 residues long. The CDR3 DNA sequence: TGTGCCAGCAGCCTCGGACAGGGATCTGGGGCCAACGTCCTGACTTTC. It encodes CASSLGQGSGANVLTF.

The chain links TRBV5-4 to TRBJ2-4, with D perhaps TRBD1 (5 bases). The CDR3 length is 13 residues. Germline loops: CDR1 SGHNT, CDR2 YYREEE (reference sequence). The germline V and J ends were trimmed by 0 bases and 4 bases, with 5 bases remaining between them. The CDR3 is CASSLDRKNIQYF. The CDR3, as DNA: TGTGCCAGCAGCTTGGACAGGAAAAACATTCAGTACTTC.

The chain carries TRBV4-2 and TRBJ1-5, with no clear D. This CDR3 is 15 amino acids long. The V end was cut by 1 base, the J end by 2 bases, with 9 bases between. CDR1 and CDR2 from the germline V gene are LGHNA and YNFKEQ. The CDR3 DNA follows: TGTGCCAGCAGCCAAGGGGGAGCTGGCAATCAGCCCCAGCATTTT. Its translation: CASSQGGAGNQPQHF.